This record covers a single T cell receptor beta chain. Its antigen is not identified. An overlapping HIV-1 Gag peptide pool stimulated these cells at roughly 1 ug/peptide/mL. CD4+ T cells upregulating both CD40 ligand and CD69 were sorted as responding cells. The data were obtained in a study of persistence of HIV-infected CD4 T cells. The immunoSEQ assay was version 4, run in survey mode. The table came from immunoSEQ multiplex PCR; TCRdb's copy has only in-frame clones and leaves some out. The table records about 20,000 clones, 60% to 80% of them present only once. V was pared by 2 bases and J by 8 bases, with 16 bases between. CDR1 SGDLS and CDR2 YYNGEE come from the germline V gene. The CDR3 is made up of 14 amino acids.

V and J are TRBV9 and TRBJ1-2; maybe TRBD1 (6 bases). The sample here was CD4+ T cells sorted from PBMCs after 18-hour stimulation, taken from a patient who received antiretroviral therapy. This receptor was identified in an adult woman with HIV who was CMV-seropositive. The DNA for the CDR3 is TGTGCCAGCAGCGTCCGAGGGGGAACAACCGGCTACACCTTC. Translating it yields CASSVRGGTTGYTF.